This TCR beta chain was sequenced for a study of cytomegalovirus exposure and HLA in healthy donors. Overall study findings and caveats: Within the data, a cluster of highly shared sequence variants was likely a sequencing artifact.

PCR was performed using 60 Vbeta and 13 Jbeta primers. Profiling relied on immunoSEQ multiplex PCR, and the TCRdb table lists in-frame clones only, not all of them. The sample shows 180,000 or so clones, approximately 85% of them seen only once. Worth noting for this clone: As yet, its antigen is unknown.

The TCR comes from a man aged 18 to 29 in good health and CMV-seropositive. Sequencing used PBMCs.

CDR3 DNA: TGTGCCAGTAGTAGTGCGGGGGGCTCCTACGAGCAGTACTTC. The encoded protein is CASSSAGGSYEQYF. The rearrangement joins TRBV19 to TRBJ2-7; 8 bases match TRBD2. The length of the CDR3 is 14 residues. Germline CDR1 and CDR2: LNHDA and SQIVND (reference sequence). V dropped 4 bases and J dropped 0; count of bases not matched to a gene: 2.